This is a list of T cell receptor beta chains from one sample in a study of beta chain features in type 1 diabetes. Libraries were prepared by immunoSEQ multiplex PCR; TCRdb keeps only in-frame clonotypes and omits some of them. The sample has just over 600,000 clones; roughly 16% are singletons. Sequenced sample: naive CD4+ T cells from blood. These receptors all stem from a young man in good health. CDR3s leave out the opening cysteine and the closing phenylalanine or tryptophan. Clone size is not always given. Where it is, it says once, few, many or a class for expanded clones.

cdr3_length: 13; v_call: TRBV10-3; j_call: TRBJ2-3; clone_size: NA; cdr3_aa: AITTSGGGTDTQY
cdr3_length: 13; v_call: TRBV4-2; j_call: TRBJ2-5; clone_size: few; cdr3_aa: ASSSDLAGEETQY
cdr3_length: 12; v_call: TRBV14; j_call: TRBJ2-7; clone_size: few; cdr3_aa: ASSQDPYKGEQY
cdr3_length: 12; v_call: TRBV9; j_call: TRBJ2-1; clone_size: NA; cdr3_aa: ASRTSSSYNEQF
cdr3_length: 17; v_call: TRBV14; j_call: TRBJ1-5; clone_size: few; cdr3_aa: ASSQEVPRDRGQNQPQH
cdr3_length: 13; v_call: TRBV19; j_call: TRBJ1-2; clone_size: NA; cdr3_aa: ASSYPDRGNYGYT
cdr3_length: 14; v_call: TRBV7-9; j_call: TRBJ2-3; clone_size: NA; cdr3_aa: ASTYGGGARTDTQY
cdr3_length: 12; v_call: TRBV2; j_call: TRBJ2-1; clone_size: NA; cdr3_aa: ASKERGYYNEQF
cdr3_length: 13; v_call: TRBV15; j_call: TRBJ1-4; clone_size: few; cdr3_aa: ATSPRYTTNEKLF
cdr3_length: 10; v_call: TRBV11-3; j_call: TRBJ2-1; clone_size: NA; cdr3_aa: ASSQNSNEQF
cdr3_length: 14; v_call: TRBV11-2; j_call: TRBJ1-1; clone_size: NA; cdr3_aa: ASSLGSWEGDTEAF
cdr3_length: 10; v_call: TRBV2; j_call: TRBJ2-3; clone_size: NA; cdr3_aa: ASSGGPDTQY
cdr3_length: 13; v_call: TRBV5-1; j_call: TRBJ2-2; clone_size: NA; cdr3_aa: ASSLGGLNTGELF
cdr3_length: 15; v_call: TRBV7-9; j_call: TRBJ2-1; clone_size: few; cdr3_aa: ASSVGASGPSYNEQF
cdr3_length: 10; v_call: TRBV7-9; j_call: TRBJ1-1; clone_size: NA; cdr3_aa: ASSSMDREAF
cdr3_length: 14; v_call: TRBV6-4; j_call: TRBJ2-2; clone_size: NA; cdr3_aa: ASSDGGTPNTGELF
cdr3_length: 13; v_call: TRBV29-1; j_call: TRBJ2-7; clone_size: NA; cdr3_aa: SVARGDFLGDEQY
cdr3_length: 14; v_call: TRBV9; j_call: TRBJ1-5; clone_size: few; cdr3_aa: ASSTQRDRGNQPQH
cdr3_length: 13; v_call: TRBV6-1; j_call: TRBJ2-7; clone_size: NA; cdr3_aa: ASSELQITLYEQY
cdr3_length: 17; v_call: TRBV18; j_call: TRBJ1-1; clone_size: NA; cdr3_aa: ASSPLIEQVYIRNTEAF
cdr3_length: 11; v_call: TRBV18; j_call: TRBJ1-1; clone_size: NA; cdr3_aa: ASSPDRVHEAF
cdr3_length: 9; v_call: TRBV29-1; j_call: TRBJ2-1; clone_size: NA; cdr3_aa: SVARGNEQF
cdr3_length: 16; v_call: TRBV28; j_call: TRBJ2-1; clone_size: few; cdr3_aa: ASSLPGQPGSSYNEQF
cdr3_length: 11; v_call: TRBV6-5; j_call: TRBJ1-2; clone_size: NA; cdr3_aa: ASSYQEAYGYT
cdr3_length: 13; v_call: TRBV28; j_call: TRBJ1-3; clone_size: few; cdr3_aa: ASYRGSSSGNTIY
cdr3_length: 13; v_call: TRBV9; j_call: TRBJ2-7; clone_size: NA; cdr3_aa: ASSPIPGTNYEQY
cdr3_length: 12; v_call: TRBV27; j_call: TRBJ1-2; clone_size: NA; cdr3_aa: ASSLSEQRRGYT
cdr3_length: 13; v_call: TRBV15; j_call: TRBJ1-3; clone_size: few; cdr3_aa: ATSRDQGGGNTIY
cdr3_length: 9; v_call: TRBV7-6; j_call: TRBJ2-2; clone_size: few; cdr3_aa: ASSFHGELF
cdr3_length: 12; v_call: TRBV5-4; j_call: TRBJ1-1; clone_size: few; cdr3_aa: ASSLSPTGTEAF